This TCR beta chain was found in a study of control samples from healthy donors and cancer patients. Sequencing used immunoSEQ multiplex PCR; TCRdb keeps in-frame clones, though not all of them. The table shows 150,000 to 200,000 clones, with 94% occurring only once. Germline trimming cut 2 bases from V and 4 bases from J; bases unmatched to any gene: 8. This CDR3 contains 15 residues. Germline CDR1 is SGDLS and CDR2 is YYNGEE. The chain is built from TRBV9 and TRBJ2-5; the match to TRBD1 covers 7 bases. Sequencing was performed on blood. This receptor was taken from a woman aged 18-30 years in good health. The CDR3 here is CASSVSDRHGETQYF. The CDR3 DNA reads as TGTGCCAGCAGCGTTTCGGACAGGCACGGAGAGACCCAGTACTTC.